This T cell receptor beta chain is from a study of cytomegalovirus exposure and HLA in healthy donors. Whole-study findings and limits: As was reported, the classifier diagnosed cytomegalovirus status with high specificity and sensitivity. Earlier results showed most TCR beta V segments being productive about 87% or about 30% of the time. HLA restriction was apparent for most CMV-associated TCR beta chains in a later analysis.

PCR involved 60 Vbeta and 13 Jbeta primers. How the authors handled the data: Roughly 11 million of the 80 million or so unique TCR beta chains counted in a later analysis were shared. The protocol was immunoSEQ multiplex PCR, while the TCRdb copy is restricted to in-frame clones and leaves out a portion. The DNA was the basis for D and trimming; V, J and clone size are from that table. The sample lists more than 95,000 clones; approximately 80% were seen once. As to this clone: Its antigen is currently unknown.

Per germline, CDR1 SGHNT and CDR2 YYREEE (reference sequence). The CDR3 runs to 13 residues. The V gene lost 2 bases and the J gene lost 5 bases, with 10 bases spanning the gap. Sequencing was performed on PBMCs. The rearrangement links TRBV5-4 to TRBJ1-1; D uncertain. This clonotype originated in a woman in her 40s in good health and CMV-seropositive. CDR3 coding DNA: TGTGCCAGCAGCTTCACGGGAGGGACTGAAGCTTTCTTT. Translating gives CASSFTGGTEAFF.